This T cell receptor beta chain derives from a study of blood T cells in healthy people across ages. The CDR3 extends over 14 amino acids. Germline V gives CDR1 WSHSY, CDR2 SAAADI. Trimming removed 3 bases at V and 10 bases at J, with 13 bases between. The second PCR ran about 7 to 12 cycles with a sample-barcoded 5' primer and J-beta primers. MiXCR, run by TCRdb on the 5' RACE reads, gives a single entry per CDR3 protein. The table lists around 990,000 distinct CDR3 sequences, approximately 25% of them singletons. As regards this clonotype: Its antigen remains unidentified.

Study-wide points: When one million T cells were used, diversity estimates were thought to be underestimates.

The data were also submitted as part of a second study, on T cells of mothers and their children.

The chain joins TRBV10-2 to TRBJ1-6, with TRBD1 as a possible D gene (6 bases). The sample consisted of blood. This clonotype originated in a girl aged 2 to 10 in good health. Written as DNA, the CDR3 is TGCGCCAGCAGTGAACAGGGTCAGGGATCACCCCTCCACTTT. It yields the protein CASSEQGQGSPLHF.